These 27 T cell receptor beta chains were sequenced from one sample in a study of early T cells in non-severe SARS-CoV-2 infection (dated by TCRdb to about 2021). Library prep was done by 5' RACE. The sequencer listed for this sample is NextSeq 500. TCRdb reprocessed the public reads (quality trimming at Q25 with fastp, clone calling with MiXCR) and kept in-frame beta chains. Rows are combined by CDR3 protein, so each entry shows the most common genes and DNA. The sample yields 20,000 to 25,000 distinct CDR3 sequences; 5% to 5.5% were counted once. The ten largest account for about 10% of the sample. The sequenced sample consisted of whole blood. The origin of the receptors is an adult who was a healthcare worker with PCR-confirmed SARS-CoV-2 infection or an uninfected control (not recorded which).

The V gene is TRBV7-9, the J gene TRBJ2-3; 8 nucleotides line up with TRBD2. The CDR3 consists of 15 residues. Germline V CDR1 and CDR2: SEHNR, FQNEAQ (reference sequence). Germline trimming cut 11 bases from V and 6 bases from J; bases unmatched to any gene: 16. This CDR3 is CAGAFSAGVIDTQYF. The CDR3 nucleotides are TGTGCCGGCGCGTTTTCAGCGGGAGTTATTGATACGCAGTATTTT.

There are many counts of this clonotype. This chain joins TRBV19 and TRBJ2-2; 10 bases fit TRBD2. Germline CDR1 LNHDA, CDR2 SQIVND (reference sequence). With 4 bases clipped from V and 4 bases from J, the junction kept 3 bases outside the gene matches. The CDR3 sequence is 15 residues long. The CDR3 coding sequence is TGTGCCAGTAGTACCATAGCGGGAGGCACCGGGGAGCTGTTTTTT. Protein product: CASSTIAGGTGELFF.

The table lists this clonotype with many counts. The rearrangement links TRBV7-2 to TRBJ1-6, with D possibly being TRBD1 (6 bases). The CDR3 covers 15 residues. Trimming cost V 4 bases and J 6 bases, with 13 bases left between them. Germline CDR1 SGHTA, CDR2 FQGNSA. The CDR3 spells CASSSATGSNSPLHF. The CDR3 bases are TGTGCCAGCAGCTCCGCCACAGGGAGTAATTCACCCCTCCACTTT.

The table lists this clonotype with many counts. The chain recombines TRBV29-1 with TRBJ2-1; 8 nucleotides line up with TRBD2. This CDR3 spans 15 amino acids. Germline loops: CDR1 SQVTM, CDR2 ANQGSEA. The trim removed 4 bases at V and 5 bases at J, leaving 10 bases unmatched. This CDR3 is CSVGPSGSPDNEQFF. CDR3 DNA sequence: TGCAGCGTTGGCCCCAGCGGGAGCCCCGACAATGAGCAGTTCTTC.

This clonotype was counted a few times. The V call is TRBV6-5, the J call TRBJ2-5, with a weak D call TRBD2 (6 bases). Germline values: CDR1 MNHEY, CDR2 SVGAGI. The CDR3 is 13 amino acids. V was shortened by 5 bases and J by 4 bases, with 11 bases between the two germline ends. The CDR3 reads CASSAREAETQYF. As DNA, the CDR3 is TGTGCCAGCAGTGCCAGGGAGGCAGAGACCCAGTACTTC.

Concerning this clonotype: This may be a read error: a much more frequent sequence differs by one nucleotide. The CDR3 does not end in the conserved phenylalanine or tryptophan, so this is likely a read error. The chain is built from TRBV5-1 and TRBJ2-7; weak D call: TRBD2 (6 bases). Germline CDR1 and CDR2: SGHRS and YFSETQ. The CDR3 length is 14 residues. V lost 4 bases, J lost 4 bases, and 15 bases lay in between. Here the CDR3 reads CASSSSGTLYEQYI. The CDR3 DNA sequence: TGCGCCAGCAGCAGCTCCGGGACTCTATACGAGCAGTACATC.

The V and J genes are TRBV6-6 and TRBJ2-7, with D hard to call. Germline V gene data show CDR1 as MNHNY and CDR2 as SVGAGI (reference sequence). There are 14 residues in the CDR3. V was trimmed by 0 bases and J by 3 bases, leaving 9 bases between them. The CDR3 nucleotides are TGTGCCAGCAGTTACTCGGAAGGAAACTACGAGCAGTACTTC. Its translation: CASSYSEGNYEQYF.

This clonotype was picked up many times. This chain uses TRBV4-3 with TRBJ2-1; TRBD2 matches 9 bases. The CDR3 contains 15 residues. Germline loops: CDR1 LGHNA, CDR2 YSLEER. The V and J ends lost 3 bases and 7 bases, in that order; junction bases with no gene match: 7. CDR3 in amino acids: CASSQGWREGNEQFF. CDR3 DNA sequence: TGCGCCAGCAGCCAGGGCTGGCGGGAGGGTAATGAGCAGTTCTTC.

This clonotype came up many times. The chain employs TRBV14 and TRBJ2-1; 9 nucleotides align to TRBD2. The CDR3 has 17 amino acids. After removal of 1 base from V and 3 bases from J, the junction contained 7 bases not matched to a gene. CDR1 and CDR2 from the germline V gene are SGHDN and FVKESK. The CDR3 loop is CASSQGHSGSFYNEQFF. The CDR3 region has the DNA TGTGCCAGCAGCCAAGGTCATAGCGGGAGCTTCTACAATGAGCAGTTCTTC.

The chain links TRBV29-1 to TRBJ2-1, with D maybe TRBD2 (6 bases). V was pared by 4 bases and J by 7 bases, with 14 bases between. CDR3 length: 13 amino acids. Per the germline V gene, CDR1 is SQVTM and CDR2 is ANQGSEA. In DNA, the CDR3 is TGCAGCGTTGTTAGCCTAGCGTTGAATGAGCAGTTCTTC. Translated: CSVVSLALNEQFF.

This clonotype showed up just once. The chain couples TRBV6-2 or TRBV6-3 to TRBJ1-1; D is ambiguous. Per germline, CDR1 MNHEY and CDR2 SVGEGT. V gave up 2 bases and J gave up 0 bases, with 7 bases separating them. The CDR3 consists of 14 residues. CDR3 in amino acids: CASSYKSMNTEAFF. The CDR3, as DNA: TGTGCCAGCAGTTACAAGAGCATGAACACTGAAGCTTTCTTT.

Ten or more counts support this clonotype. The chain employs TRBV4-1 and TRBJ1-2; 7 bases agree with TRBD1. The CDR3 spans 15 residues. The germline V gene encodes CDR1 MGHRA and CDR2 YSYEKL. V dropped 6 bases and J dropped 1; count of bases not matched to a gene: 8. CDR3 nucleotides: TGCGCCAGCAGGATTGAGAACAGGGGTAACTATGGCTACACCTTC. It codes for CASRIENRGNYGYTF.

This clonotype was found many times. The J gene is TRBJ2-7, the V gene TRBV2; unclear D gene. V lost 7 bases and J lost 3, with 10 bases in between. The CDR3 has 12 residues. CDR1 is SNHLY, CDR2 FYNNEI, per germline. The CDR3 reads CASTMDDYEQYF. The CDR3 DNA sequence: TGTGCCAGCACTATGGACGACTACGAGCAGTACTTC.

The V and J genes are TRBV6-2 or TRBV6-3 and TRBJ1-1; no definite D call. Trimming cost V 2 bases and J 4 bases, with 11 bases left between them. The CDR3 extends over 14 amino acids. The germline CDR1 and CDR2 sequences are MNHEY and SVGEGT. The CDR3 sequence: CASSYGLIGTEAFF. In DNA, the CDR3 is TGTGCCAGCAGTTACGGTCTAATTGGCACTGAAGCTTTCTTT.

This clonotype was counted a few times. The chain joins TRBV5-1 to TRBJ2-7; D gene uncertain. Deletions cut 0 bases from V and 4 bases from J, with 8 bases between. CDR1 is SGHRS and CDR2 is YFSETQ in the germline V gene. CDR3 length: 13 amino acids. The CDR3 bases are TGCGCCAGCAGCTTGGTTGCCGATTACGAGCAGTACTTC. It is translated as CASSLVADYEQYF.

The V and J genes are TRBV7-6 and TRBJ2-2, with 7 bases fitting TRBD2. Germline CDR1 SGHVS, CDR2 FNYEAQ. The CDR3 sequence is 17 residues long. The ends lost 2 bases at V and 1 base at J; junction bases unmatched: 7. The CDR3 reads CASSLPAGELNTGELFF. For the CDR3, the DNA is TGTGCCAGCAGCTTACCGGCGGGAGAGCTGAACACCGGGGAGCTGTTTTTT.

This clonotype was found many times. The chain uses TRBV6-2 or TRBV6-3 and TRBJ2-1; 7 bases line up with TRBD1. This CDR3 is 14 amino acids long. Germline V gene lookup returns CDR1 MNHEY and CDR2 SVGEGT. V shed 4 bases and J 4 bases; nucleotides not matched to a gene: 4. The CDR3 bases are TGTGCCAGCAGTTTCGGGACAGCGTACAATGAGCAGTTCTTC. Amino acid sequence: CASSFGTAYNEQFF.

This clonotype has just a few counts. CDR3 bases: TGCAGTGCTAGAGGCGGGGATACGCAGTATTTT. Translation: CSARGGDTQYF. The genes are TRBV20-1 and TRBJ2-3; maybe TRBD2 (5 bases). V was pared by 1 base and J by 6 bases, with 5 bases between. The CDR3 runs to 11 residues. Looked up from germline, CDR1 is DFQATT and CDR2 is SNEGSKA (reference sequence).

In its sample, this clonotype was seen many times. The chain couples TRBV15 to TRBJ2-4, with D perhaps being TRBD1 or TRBD2 (5 bases each). This CDR3 comprises 17 residues. Trimming took off 3 bases at V and 1 base at J, with 16 bases between the two ends. CDR1 is LNHNV and CDR2 is YYDKDF in the germline V gene (reference sequence). This chain's CDR3 is CATSRQGGPTAKNIQYF. For the CDR3, the DNA is TGTGCCACCAGCAGGCAGGGCGGGCCCACTGCCAAAAACATTCAGTACTTC. Full variable domain (remainder filled in from reference TRBV15 and TRBJ2-4): DAMVIQNPRYQVTQFGKPVTLSCSQTLNHNVMYWYQQKSSQAPKLLFHYYDKDFNNEADTPDNFQSRRPNTSFCFLDIRSPGLGDTAMYLCATSRQGGPTAKNIQYFGAGTRLSVL.

This clonotype was recorded at least ten times. The genes are TRBV27 and TRBJ2-2; 8 bases map to TRBD1. The CDR3 covers 14 residues. The germline gives CDR1 MNHEY, CDR2 SMNVEV (reference sequence). The junction had 3 bases not matched to a gene; V was cut back by 4 bases and J by 5 bases. The CDR3 coding sequence is TGTGCCAGCAGTTGGGGACAGGCGACCGGGGAGCTGTTTTTT. This encodes CASSWGQATGELFF.

The chain links TRBV18 to TRBJ2-2, with 9 bases lining up with TRBD2. V lost 5 bases, J lost 6 bases, and 10 bases stayed unmatched. Germline values: CDR1 KGHSH, CDR2 LQKENI. CDR3 length equals 16 residues. CDR3 loop: CASSSGLARAAGELFF. For the CDR3, the DNA is TGTGCCAGCTCATCCGGACTAGCGAGAGCGGCCGGGGAGCTGTTTTTT.

This clonotype was observed many times. The J gene is TRBJ2-2, the V gene TRBV6-4; D unresolved. The germline CDR1 and CDR2 sequences are MRHNA and SNTAGT. Trimming cost V 4 bases and J 4 bases, with 10 bases left between them. The CDR3 sequence is 14 residues long. The CDR3 region is CASSVSRVTGELFF. CDR3 coding DNA: TGTGCCAGCAGTGTTTCCAGAGTCACCGGGGAGCTGTTTTTT.

This clonotype was detected a few times. This chain uses TRBV7-2 with TRBJ2-1, with TRBD2 as a possible D gene (6 bases). Trimming cost V 1 base and J 7 bases, with 11 bases left between them. This CDR3 has 14 residues. CDR1 and CDR2 (germline): SGHTA, FQGNSA. DNA of the CDR3: TGTGCCAGCAGCTTAGTCGGGAGTGGAAATGAGCAGTTCTTC. Translation: CASSLVGSGNEQFF.

This clonotype occurred once. The CDR3 DNA reads TGTGCCAGCAGCTTTGGAGGGGGACCGAGCACAGATACGCAGTATTTT. This codes for CASSFGGGPSTDTQYF. V and J are TRBV11-1 and TRBJ2-3, with D perhaps being TRBD1 or TRBD2 (6 bases each). CDR3 length: 16 residues. CDR1 is SGHAT, CDR2 FQDESV, per germline (reference sequence). The V gene lost 3 bases and the J gene lost 0 bases, with 13 bases spanning the gap.

The chain uses TRBV7-2 and TRBJ2-2; D not certain. V lost 5 bases, J lost 3 bases, and 4 bases lay in between. The germline V gene has CDR1 SGHTA and CDR2 FQGNSA. There are 12 residues in the CDR3. Here the CDR3 DNA reads TGTGCCAGCAGCCGATACACCGGGGAGCTGTTTTTT. Protein: CASSRYTGELFF. The complete variable domain, with remaining parts taken from reference TRBV7-2 and TRBJ2-2, reads GAGVSQSPSNKVTEKGKDVELRCDPISGHTALYWYRQSLGQGLEFLIYFQGNSAPDKSGLPSDRFSAERTGGSVSTLTIQRTQQEDSAVYLCASSRYTGELFFGEGSRLTVL.

This clonotype is termed medium-sized. The rearrangement uses TRBV28 and TRBJ1-6; possible D gene TRBD1, 5 bases. Germline V lookup: CDR1 MDHEN, CDR2 SYDVKM. The CDR3 extends over 15 amino acids. V lost 5 bases to trimming and J lost 7 bases, with 15 bases between them. The CDR3 here is CASSPRDLVNSPLHF. The CDR3 coding sequence is TGTGCCAGCAGTCCTAGGGACTTGGTAAATTCACCCCTCCACTTT.

The chain is built from TRBV5-1 and TRBJ2-7, with 12 bases aligning to TRBD2. The CDR3 extends over 16 amino acids. V dropped 3 bases and J dropped 5; count of bases not matched to a gene: 9. Germline V gives CDR1 SGHRS, CDR2 YFSETQ. CDR3 in amino acids: CASSSSLAGGPHEQYF. The CDR3 DNA sequence: TGCGCCAGCAGCTCATCCCTAGCGGGAGGGCCCCACGAGCAGTACTTC. The whole variable domain, filled in from reference TRBV5-1 and TRBJ2-7, reads KAGVTQTPRYLIKTRGQQVTLSCSPISGHRSVSWYQQTPGQGLQFLFEYFSETQRNKGNFPGRFSGRQFSNSRSEMNVSTLELGDSALYLCASSSSLAGGPHEQYFGPGTRLTVT.